This entry lists 6 T cell receptor beta chains sequenced from one sample in a study of blood T cells in healthy people across ages. A J-beta primer mix and a sample-barcoded 5' primer were used in a second PCR of about 7 to 12 cycles. Via MiXCR, TCRdb re-called the 5' RACE reads, giving one row per CDR3 protein. In the table there are fewer than 2,000,000 distinct CDR3 sequences, around 36% of which are singletons. The sequenced sample consisted of blood. The origin of the receptors is a woman in her thirties in good health.

Remarks on this clonotype: This clone may be a read error of a much larger clone one base away. The gene calls are TRBV27 and TRBJ2-1, with 7 nucleotides matching TRBD2. The CDR3 has 15 amino acids. The J segment lost 8 bases and the V segment lost 5 bases, leaving 12 bases of the junction unmatched. Germline CDR1 is MNHEY and CDR2 is SMNVEV (reference sequence). The CDR3 reads CASSPRGAGLHEQFF. Written as DNA, the CDR3 is TGTGCCAGCAGTCCCCGGGGAGCGGGGCTCCATGAGCAGTTCTTC.

This clonotype was found a few times. V usage is TRBV6-2 or TRBV6-3 and J usage is TRBJ2-1, with D perhaps assigned TRBD1 or TRBD2 (5 bases each). The germline gives CDR1 MNHEY, CDR2 SVGEGT. This CDR3 has 16 residues. V was shortened by 2 bases and J by 11 bases, with 22 bases between the two germline ends. The CDR3, as DNA: TGTGCCAGCAGTTACAATTCAGGGTCGGGATCCAAGCAGCAGTTCTTC. Its protein product is CASSYNSGSGSKQQFF.

The CDR3 here is CASSRRQEHYGYTF. The CDR3 nucleotides read TGTGCCAGCAGCCGCAGGCAGGAGCACTATGGCTACACCTTC. The chain combines TRBV5-5 with TRBJ1-2; D ambiguous. Germline V CDR1 and CDR2: SGHKS, YYEKEE (reference sequence). There are 14 residues in the CDR3. Trimming cost V 4 bases and J 3 bases, with 13 bases left between them.

This clonotype was observed at least ten times. V is TRBV5-6 and J is TRBJ2-1; unclear D gene. Trimming pared 2 bases from V and 10 bases from J, leaving 10 bases between. This CDR3 has 12 residues. Germline V gives CDR1 SGHDT, CDR2 YYEEEE. This CDR3 reads CASSFGQVEQFF. In nucleotides, the CDR3 is TGTGCCAGCAGCTTCGGCCAGGTAGAGCAGTTCTTC.

This clonotype has more than one count but fewer than ten. The V gene is TRBV4-2, the J gene TRBJ2-5, with D tentatively TRBD1 (6 bases). Between the trimmed V and J ends, which lost 1 base and 5 bases, there was a span of 20 bases. CDR3 size: 17 residues. Germline V gene data show CDR1 as LGHNA and CDR2 as YNFKEQ. Here the CDR3 DNA reads TGTGCCAGCAGCCAAGGACACAGTTTGGGGGCCGAGGAGACCCAGTACTTC. Translating it yields CASSQGHSLGAEETQYF.

Notes on this clonotype: The junction departs from the called germline gene at one end, perhaps through a read error. This chain uses TRBV7-9 with TRBJ2-7; 9 positions match TRBD2. Germline V gene lookup returns CDR1 SEHNR and CDR2 FQNEAQ (reference sequence). The CDR3 is 16 amino acids. The CDR3 nucleotides read TGCGCCAGCAGCCTTTTCTTAGCGGGAGAGAACTACGAGCAGTACTTC. It encodes CASSLFLAGENYEQYF.